This TCR beta chain was found in a study of cytomegalovirus exposure and HLA in healthy donors. PCR employed 60 Vbeta and 13 Jbeta primers. TCRdb's copy holds only in-frame clones and misses some; the assay was immunoSEQ multiplex PCR. The table lists fewer than 200,000 clones, 65% to 75% of them singletons. The origin of this receptor is a girl aged 10-17 years in good health and CMV-seronegative. Sequenced input: PBMCs.

CDR3 bases: TGTGCCAGCAGTGAATCGAGGGGGTACCAAGAGACCCAGTACTTC. Residues: CASSESRGYQETQYF. V and J are TRBV25-1 and TRBJ2-5; a possible D gene is TRBD1 (6 bases). Germline lookup yields CDR1 MGHDK and CDR2 SYGVNS. Between the trimmed V and J ends, which lost 1 base and 0 bases, there was a span of 9 bases. The CDR3 covers 15 residues.